These T cell receptor beta chains were read from a single sample in a study of graft-versus-host responses after intestinal transplantation. Sequencing used immunoSEQ multiplex PCR; TCRdb keeps in-frame clones, though not all of them. The table shows roughly 93,000 clones, with roughly 92% occurring only once. These TCRs are of unknown antigen specificity. The input for sequencing was unstimulated CD8+ T cells sorted from spleen or lymph node cells, taken before transplant. These receptor sequences come from a human donor who was the organ donor for an intestinal transplant. Each CDR3 is given with its conserved first and last residue. Fields, in order: CDR3 DNA, CDR3 protein, J gene, clone size, CDR3 length, V gene, D gene. The D gene is left open where the match is weak. Size values are once, few and many counts, or a class for expanded clones, and some rows have none.

DNA: TGTGCCAGCAGCGGAACCGCCGGGACTAGCGAGACAGATACGCAGTATTTT
CDR3: CASSGTAGTSETDTQYF
J: TRBJ2-3
size: .
length: 17
V: TRBV7-9
D: TRBD2

DNA: TGTGCCAGTAGTCCTCAGACAGCCTACGAGCAGTACTTC
CDR3: CASSPQTAYEQYF
J: TRBJ2-7
size: once
length: 13
V: TRBV19
D: .

DNA: TGTGCCACCAGCAGCCGGGCCAAAAACATTCAGTACTTC
CDR3: CATSSRAKNIQYF
J: TRBJ2-4
size: .
length: 13
V: TRBV15
D: .

DNA: TGCGCCAGCAGCCAAGGCGCCGGGGGCTCCTACGAGCAGTACTTC
CDR3: CASSQGAGGSYEQYF
J: TRBJ2-7
size: .
length: 15
V: TRBV4-1
D: .

DNA: TGTGCCAGCAGCGTGGGAGGGGGTGGCTACACCTTC
CDR3: CASSVGGGGYTF
J: TRBJ1-2
size: .
length: 12
V: TRBV9
D: .

DNA: TGTGCCAGCAGCTCCTCAGGGGGAGATGGCGGCTACACCTTC
CDR3: CASSSSGGDGGYTF
J: TRBJ1-2
size: .
length: 14
V: TRBV11-2
D: TRBD1

DNA: TGTGCCAGCAGCTTAGACCTGGGCGGGGGATTAACTAATGAAAAACTGTTTTTT
CDR3: CASSLDLGGGLTNEKLFF
J: TRBJ1-4
size: .
length: 18
V: TRBV7-6
D: .

DNA: TGTGCCACCAGCAGAGTAATTAATCGCAGGGAGGGTACCTTC
CDR3: CATSRVINRREGTF
J: TRBJ1-2
size: .
length: 14
V: TRBV15
D: .

DNA: TGTGCCAGCAGTGCAACAGGGAACACTGAAGCTTTCTTT
CDR3: CASSATGNTEAFF
J: TRBJ1-1
size: .
length: 13
V: TRBV6-4
D: .

DNA: TGTGCCAGCAGCTTGGGGCAGGGGGTCTACGAGCAGTACTTC
CDR3: CASSLGQGVYEQYF
J: TRBJ2-7
size: .
length: 14
V: TRBV5-6
D: TRBD1

DNA: TGTGCCAGCAGTTTGGGGGCTAGCACAGATACGCAGTATTTT
CDR3: CASSLGASTDTQYF
J: TRBJ2-3
size: once
length: 14
V: TRBV27
D: .

DNA: TGTGCCAGCAGGTGGACAGCTAACTATGGCTACACCTTC
CDR3: CASRWTANYGYTF
J: TRBJ1-2
size: .
length: 13
V: TRBV5-6
D: .

DNA: TGTGCCTGGAGGACGGGGGCGGGGGATGAGCAGTTCTTC
CDR3: CAWRTGAGDEQFF
J: TRBJ2-1
size: .
length: 13
V: TRBV30
D: .

DNA: TGCGCCAGCAGCCAAGATCGGGGAAGGTTGGCTTTCTTT
CDR3: CASSQDRGRLAFF
J: TRBJ1-1
size: .
length: 13
V: TRBV4-3
D: .

DNA: TGTGCCAGCAGTACAGGAGCCGATAGCACCGGGGAGCTGTTTTTT
CDR3: CASSTGADSTGELFF
J: TRBJ2-2
size: .
length: 15
V: TRBV25-1
D: .

DNA: TGCGCCAGCAGCCAGCGGGGGGGCTCCTACAATGAGCAGTTCTTC
CDR3: CASSQRGGSYNEQFF
J: TRBJ2-1
size: .
length: 15
V: TRBV4-3
D: TRBD2

DNA: TGTGCCAGCAGCCCCCAGGCAGGGCTGTCCTACGAGCAGTACTTC
CDR3: CASSPQAGLSYEQYF
J: TRBJ2-7
size: .
length: 15
V: TRBV7-8
D: .

DNA: TGTGCCAGCAGCCCGAGGGACAGGGTCGCCGTAGAGCAGTTCTTC
CDR3: CASSPRDRVAVEQFF
J: TRBJ2-1
size: .
length: 15
V: TRBV4-2
D: TRBD1

DNA: TGTGCCAGCAGCTTCTTTGAGAGGGAGCAGTACTTC
CDR3: CASSFFEREQYF
J: TRBJ2-7
size: .
length: 12
V: TRBV14
D: .

DNA: TGTGCCAGCTCACCTCGGGTTGTGGAGGAACACTATGGCCACACCTTC
CDR3: CASSPRVVEEHYGHTF
J: TRBJ1-2
size: once
length: 16
V: TRBV18
D: .

DNA: TGTGCCAGCACCAAAAACCTCTGGACAGGAATTTACGAGCAGTACTTC
CDR3: CASTKNLWTGIYEQYF
J: TRBJ2-7
size: .
length: 16
V: TRBV7-8
D: TRBD1

DNA: TGTGCCAGCACCGGACTCCAAGAGACCCAGTACTTC
CDR3: CASTGLQETQYF
J: TRBJ2-5
size: .
length: 12
V: TRBV2
D: .

DNA: TGTGCCATCAGGCCGGGACAGGGGTCAAATGAAAAACTGTTTTTT
CDR3: CAIRPGQGSNEKLFF
J: TRBJ1-4
size: .
length: 15
V: TRBV10-3
D: TRBD1

DNA: TGTGCCAGCAGTCCGAGATCCACGCCCGGGTTGTGGGATGAGCAGTTCTTC
CDR3: CASSPRSTPGLWDEQFF
J: TRBJ2-1
size: .
length: 17
V: TRBV27
D: .

DNA: TGTGCCAGCAGCCTTGGGACAGGGTGCGAGGACGCTGAAGCTTTCTTT
CDR3: CASSLGTGCEDAEAFF
J: TRBJ1-1
size: once
length: 16
V: TRBV7-9
D: TRBD1

DNA: TGTGCCATCAGTAAGGGGGCAGGCACTGAAGCTTTCTTT
CDR3: CAISKGAGTEAFF
J: TRBJ1-1
size: .
length: 13
V: TRBV10-3
D: TRBD1

DNA: TGTGCCAGCAGCGGCCGGGACAGGGGAAAGTTCTTC
CDR3: CASSGRDRGKFF
J: TRBJ2-1
size: .
length: 12
V: TRBV9
D: TRBD1

DNA: TGTGCCAGCAGCTCCGACTGGTCAAGGGAGACCCAGTACTTC
CDR3: CASSSDWSRETQYF
J: TRBJ2-5
size: once
length: 14
V: TRBV7-2
D: .

DNA: TGTGCCTCGGTCCCTCTTCCGGGGGGGGCCGAAGATACGCAGTATTTT
CDR3: CASVPLPGGAEDTQYF
J: TRBJ2-3
size: once
length: 16
V: TRBV27
D: TRBD2

DNA: TGCAGCGTGGGGGCCCCTAGCGGGGGAAACAGGAATGAGCAGTTCTTC
CDR3: CSVGAPSGGNRNEQFF
J: TRBJ2-1
size: .
length: 16
V: TRBV29-1
D: TRBD2

DNA: TGTGCCAGTAGTATTGACAGCGCCTCCTACGAGCAGTACTTC
CDR3: CASSIDSASYEQYF
J: TRBJ2-7
size: .
length: 14
V: TRBV19
D: .

DNA: TGTGCCAGCAGCTTGGCCCTCACAACCATGAACACTGAAGCTTTCTTT
CDR3: CASSLALTTMNTEAFF
J: TRBJ1-1
size: .
length: 16
V: TRBV5-4
D: .

DNA: TGTGCCAGTACCCCCTCGGGTTATAGCAATCAGCCCCAGCATTTT
CDR3: CASTPSGYSNQPQHF
J: TRBJ1-5
size: .
length: 15
V: TRBV19
D: .

DNA: TGTGCCAGCAGTCTATCTAGCGGGGGGGCCGGTGAGCAGTTCTTC
CDR3: CASSLSSGGAGEQFF
J: TRBJ2-1
size: .
length: 15
V: TRBV27
D: TRBD2

DNA: TGTGCCAGTAGCAAAACAGGCGCCGAGCAGTTCTTC
CDR3: CASSKTGAEQFF
J: TRBJ2-1
size: .
length: 12
V: TRBV19
D: .

DNA: TGTGCCAGCAGTGTATACAGGGAAACCGGGGAGCTGTTTTTT
CDR3: CASSVYRETGELFF
J: TRBJ2-2
size: .
length: 14
V: TRBV28
D: .

DNA: TGTGCCAGCAGCATCTCCGGGACAGATAACTATGGCTACACCTTC
CDR3: CASSISGTDNYGYTF
J: TRBJ1-2
size: .
length: 15
V: TRBV9
D: TRBD1

DNA: TGTGCCAGCAGCCCTCGACAGGGGAATGAAGCGAACTATGGCTACACCTTC
CDR3: CASSPRQGNEANYGYTF
J: TRBJ1-2
size: .
length: 17
V: TRBV9
D: TRBD1

DNA: TGTGCCAGCAGGGGGACAGGGGAAGGCTACACCTTC
CDR3: CASRGTGEGYTF
J: TRBJ1-2
size: .
length: 12
V: TRBV5-4
D: TRBD1

DNA: TGCGCCAGCAGCCAAGACTCCGCGACTAAGACCTTC
CDR3: CASSQDSATKTF
J: TRBJ1-2
size: .
length: 12
V: TRBV4-1
D: .

DNA: TGTGCCAGCAGCCCTTTAGCGGGGGGCTCAGAGACCCAGTACTTC
CDR3: CASSPLAGGSETQYF
J: TRBJ2-5
size: .
length: 15
V: TRBV27
D: TRBD2

DNA: TGCGCCAGCAGCCAAGGGGCCGGGGGGGTTCGAAATACGCAGTATTTT
CDR3: CASSQGAGGVRNTQYF
J: TRBJ2-3
size: .
length: 16
V: TRBV4-3
D: TRBD2

DNA: TGTGCCAGCAGCCGCCCCAGGGGGGCGAACACCGGGGAGCTGTTTTTT
CDR3: CASSRPRGANTGELFF
J: TRBJ2-2
size: .
length: 16
V: TRBV7-9
D: .